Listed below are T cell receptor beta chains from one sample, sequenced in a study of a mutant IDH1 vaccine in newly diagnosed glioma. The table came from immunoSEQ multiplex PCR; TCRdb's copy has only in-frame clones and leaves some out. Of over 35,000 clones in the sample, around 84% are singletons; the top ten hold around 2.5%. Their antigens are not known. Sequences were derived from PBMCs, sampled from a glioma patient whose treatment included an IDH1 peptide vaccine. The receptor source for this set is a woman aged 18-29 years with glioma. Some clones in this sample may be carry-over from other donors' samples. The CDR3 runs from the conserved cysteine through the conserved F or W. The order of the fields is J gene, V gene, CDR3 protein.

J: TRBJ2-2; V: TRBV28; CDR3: CASSHLQGSGGELFF
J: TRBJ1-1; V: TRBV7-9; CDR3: CASSSGQGASTEAFF
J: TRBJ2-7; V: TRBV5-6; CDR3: CASSLGREPYEQYF
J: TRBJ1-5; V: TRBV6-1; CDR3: CASSESSRSNQPQHF
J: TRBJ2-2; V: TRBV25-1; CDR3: CASRTVAGELFF
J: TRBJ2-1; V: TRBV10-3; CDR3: CAISEGLGQGGNEQFF
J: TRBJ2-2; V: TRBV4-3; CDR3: CASSHSLGEGFGGELFF
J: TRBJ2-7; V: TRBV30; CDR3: CAWTVGRGEQYF
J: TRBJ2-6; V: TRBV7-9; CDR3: CASSLEGQGGANVLTF
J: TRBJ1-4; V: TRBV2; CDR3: CASNRERGSEKLFF
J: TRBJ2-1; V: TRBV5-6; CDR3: CASSLMTGEVYNEQFF
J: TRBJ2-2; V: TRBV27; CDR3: CASSLGDTTGELFF
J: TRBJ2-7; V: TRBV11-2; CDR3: CASSSDSYEQYF
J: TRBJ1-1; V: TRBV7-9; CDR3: CASSLERIEAFF
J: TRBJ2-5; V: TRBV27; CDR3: CASSFHPGGGPQETQYF
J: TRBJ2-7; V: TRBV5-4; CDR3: CASSLGYSYEQYF
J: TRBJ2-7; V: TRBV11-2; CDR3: CASSLAGLTREQYF
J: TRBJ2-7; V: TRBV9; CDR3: CASSIGGAGYEQYF
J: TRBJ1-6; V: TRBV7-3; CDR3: CASSPTPDRPLHF
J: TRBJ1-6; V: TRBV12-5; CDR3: CASGRTGDANSPLHF
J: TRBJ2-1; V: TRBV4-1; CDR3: CASSQEEASGRGKHNEQFF
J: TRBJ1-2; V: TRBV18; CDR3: CASSIGQGQYGYTF
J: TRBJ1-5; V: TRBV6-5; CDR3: CASRRDRAGNQPQHF
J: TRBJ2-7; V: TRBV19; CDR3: CASSIGVFGEQYF
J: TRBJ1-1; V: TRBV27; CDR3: CASSTRGNTEAFF
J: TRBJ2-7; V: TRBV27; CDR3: CASSLNRGSHEQYF
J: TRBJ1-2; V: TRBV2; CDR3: CASSLGQGNYGYTF
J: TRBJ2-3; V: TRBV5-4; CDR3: CASSLITSDTQYF
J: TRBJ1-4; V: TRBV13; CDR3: CASSETGGAANEKLFF
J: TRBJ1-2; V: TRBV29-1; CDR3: CSAERGQPLYGYTF
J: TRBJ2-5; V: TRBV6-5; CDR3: CASSPGVPLMYF
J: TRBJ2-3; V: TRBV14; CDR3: CASSHDYQSTDTQYF
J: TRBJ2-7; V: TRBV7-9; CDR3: CASSLPPGRGREQYF
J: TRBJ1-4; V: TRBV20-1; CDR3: CSASGEKLFF
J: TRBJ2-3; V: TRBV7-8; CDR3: CASSLVREDTQYF
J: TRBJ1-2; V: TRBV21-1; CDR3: CASSKTTGSDGYTF
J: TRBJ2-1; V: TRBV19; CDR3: CASRSYNEQFF
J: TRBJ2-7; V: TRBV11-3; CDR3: CASSSTTRTGQYF
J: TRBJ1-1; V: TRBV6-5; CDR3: CASRWTGGPNTEAFF
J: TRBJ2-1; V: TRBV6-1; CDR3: CASSASGRAGNEQFF
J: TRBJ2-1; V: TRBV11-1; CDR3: CASSPAAVKSYNEQFF
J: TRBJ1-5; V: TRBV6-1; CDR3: CASRSGYEVNQPQHF
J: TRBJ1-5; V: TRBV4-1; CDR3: CASSQDSYQPQHF
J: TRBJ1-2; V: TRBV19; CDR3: CASNRDTNYGYTF
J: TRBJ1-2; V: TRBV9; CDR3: CASSVSGQPLGYTF
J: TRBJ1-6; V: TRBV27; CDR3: CASKVGQGGGNSPLHF
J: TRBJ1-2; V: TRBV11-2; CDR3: CASSLRDSYGYTF
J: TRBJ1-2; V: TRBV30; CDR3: CASGQILDGYTF
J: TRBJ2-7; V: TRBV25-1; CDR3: CASSVPATYEQYF
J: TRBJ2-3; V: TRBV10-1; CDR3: CASAPRRTQYF
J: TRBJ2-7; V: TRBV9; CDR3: CASSPFPRGEQYF
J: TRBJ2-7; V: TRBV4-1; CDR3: CASSQDRWGQYGQYF
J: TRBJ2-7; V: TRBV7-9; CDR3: CASSPATGAYEQYF
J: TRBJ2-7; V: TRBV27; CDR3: CASSLYNNWGADEQYF
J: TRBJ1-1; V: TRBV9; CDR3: CASSVDSGMNTEAFF
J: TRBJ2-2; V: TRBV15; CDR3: CATSSDRAGELFF
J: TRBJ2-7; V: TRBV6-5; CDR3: CASSYWGVPYEQYF
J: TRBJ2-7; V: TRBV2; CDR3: CASSVREQYF
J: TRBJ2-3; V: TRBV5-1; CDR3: CASSLGLAGGPADTQYF